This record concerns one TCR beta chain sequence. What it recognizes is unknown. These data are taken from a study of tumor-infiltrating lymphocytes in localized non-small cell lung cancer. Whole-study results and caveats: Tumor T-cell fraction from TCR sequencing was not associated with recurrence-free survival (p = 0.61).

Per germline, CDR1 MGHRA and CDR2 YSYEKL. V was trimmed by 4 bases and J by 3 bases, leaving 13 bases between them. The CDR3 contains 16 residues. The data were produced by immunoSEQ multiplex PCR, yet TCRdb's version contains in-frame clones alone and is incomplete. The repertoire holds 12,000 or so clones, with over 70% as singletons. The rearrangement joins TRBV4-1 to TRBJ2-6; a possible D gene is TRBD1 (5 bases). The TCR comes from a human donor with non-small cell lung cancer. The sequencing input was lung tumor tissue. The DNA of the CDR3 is TGCGCCAGCAGCCCCTTGGGGCTCGGTGGGGCCAACGTCCTGACTTTC. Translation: CASSPLGLGGANVLTF.